This is a list of T cell receptor beta chains from one sample in a study of high-grade serous ovarian cancer treatment subgroups. Sequenced by immunoSEQ multiplex PCR; TCRdb stores in-frame clones only, minus some. The sample lists under 30,000 clones; around four fifths were seen once. The specimen was tumor tissue. These receptors were taken from a human donor with high-grade serous ovarian cancer. Both conserved end residues are part of each CDR3. A D gene is named only where the DNA matches it firmly. The size field is filled for only some rows; it gives once, few, many or a size class.

V gene	clone size	J gene	D gene	CDR3 protein	CDR3 DNA
TRBV7-2	.	TRBJ2-7	.	CASSPSSRAWGEQYF	TGTGCCAGCAGCCCCTCCAGCAGGGCCTGGGGGGAGCAGTACTTC
TRBV7-9	once	TRBJ1-6	TRBD1	CASSLVRDSYNSPLHF	TGTGCCAGCAGCTTAGTCCGGGACAGCTATAATTCACCCCTCCACTTT
TRBV7-7	once	TRBJ2-5	.	CASSSLGPTRRETQYF	TGTGCTAGCAGCTCACTAGGACCTACCCGAAGGGAGACCCAGTACTTC
TRBV6-1	.	TRBJ1-1	.	CASRRTEGTEAFF	TGTGCCAGCAGGAGGACAGAAGGCACTGAAGCTTTCTTT
TRBV5-8	.	TRBJ2-5	TRBD2	CASSPSGTETQYF	TGTGCCAGCAGCCCTAGCGGCACAGAGACCCAGTACTTC
TRBV6-6	few	TRBJ1-1	.	CASSYSVRRDTEAFF	TGTGCCAGCAGTTACTCCGTACGCCGGGACACTGAAGCTTTCTTT
TRBV28	.	TRBJ2-7	TRBD1	CASSSLGTGSYEQYF	TGTGCCAGCAGTTCCCTCGGGACAGGGTCCTACGAGCAGTACTTC
TRBV27	few	TRBJ2-2	.	CASISGNTGELFF	TGTGCCAGCATTTCGGGGAACACCGGGGAGCTGTTTTTT
TRBV9	.	TRBJ2-6	.	CASSVAPNSGANVLTF	TGTGCCAGCAGCGTAGCCCCGAACTCTGGGGCCAACGTCCTGACTTTC
TRBV7-9	.	TRBJ1-4	.	CASSSGPRGEKLFF	TGTGCCAGCAGCTCGGGGCCTCGGGGGGAAAAACTGTTTTTT
TRBV28	.	TRBJ2-6	.	CASRLLGTSGANVLTF	TGTGCCAGCAGGCTCCTCGGGACAAGTGGGGCCAACGTCCTGACTTTC
TRBV28	.	TRBJ1-2	.	CATPGEGRTNYGYTF	TGTGCCACCCCAGGGGAGGGACGAACTAACTATGGCTACACCTTC
TRBV5-1	.	TRBJ2-7	.	CASSFSQTYEQYF	TGCGCCAGCAGCTTTAGCCAAACCTACGAGCAGTACTTC
TRBV18	.	TRBJ2-7	TRBD1	CASSPPSGQASYEQYF	TGTGCCAGCTCACCACCGTCGGGACAGGCCTCCTACGAGCAGTACTTC
TRBV11-2	.	TRBJ1-4	TRBD1	CASSPGQISTNEKLFF	TGTGCCAGCAGCCCGGGACAGATTTCAACTAATGAAAAACTGTTTTTT
TRBV19	few	TRBJ1-2	.	CASRAGDYGYTF	TGTGCCAGTAGGGCGGGGGACTATGGCTACACCTTC
TRBV27	.	TRBJ2-7	TRBD1	CASSFQTGWGSYEQYF	TGTGCCAGCAGTTTCCAGACAGGGTGGGGCTCCTACGAGCAGTACTTC
TRBV27	once	TRBJ1-4	TRBD1	CASSIPGQGREKLFF	TGTGCCAGCAGTATACCGGGACAGGGCCGTGAAAAACTGTTTTTT
TRBV6-5	.	TRBJ2-7	.	CASTNVYPSYEQYF	TGTGCCAGCACAAACGTATACCCCTCCTACGAGCAGTACTTC
TRBV11-2	.	TRBJ2-7	.	CASSLSNEQYF	TGTGCCAGCAGCTTAAGCAACGAGCAGTACTTC
TRBV29-1	.	TRBJ2-3	.	CSVWGGLNTDTQYF	TGCAGCGTTTGGGGGGGCCTAAACACAGATACGCAGTATTTT
TRBV2	.	TRBJ2-1	.	CASSLRSTGRNEQFF	TGTGCCAGCAGCCTAAGATCGACGGGGAGAAATGAGCAGTTCTTC
TRBV7-9	.	TRBJ1-2	.	CASSLETPGVYGYTF	TGTGCCAGCAGCTTAGAGACACCCGGGGTCTATGGCTACACCTTC
TRBV28	.	TRBJ2-2	.	CASTITNTGELFF	TGTGCCAGCACCATCACGAACACCGGGGAGCTGTTTTTT
TRBV6-6	.	TRBJ2-7	TRBD2	CASSQTSGPSYEQYF	TGTGCCAGCAGTCAAACTAGCGGGCCCTCCTACGAGCAGTACTTC
TRBV19	.	TRBJ1-2	TRBD1	CASNTRTGGPKNYGYTF	TGTGCCAGTAACACCCGGACAGGAGGCCCGAAAAACTATGGCTACACCTTC
TRBV5-1	once	TRBJ2-7	TRBD2	CASSLRWEGPGGEQYF	TGCGCCAGCAGCTTGAGGTGGGAGGGCCCCGGTGGCGAGCAGTACTTC
TRBV27	.	TRBJ2-1	.	CASSLSGIAAYNEQFF	TGTGCCAGCAGTTTATCGGGGATAGCCGCCTACAATGAGCAGTTCTTC